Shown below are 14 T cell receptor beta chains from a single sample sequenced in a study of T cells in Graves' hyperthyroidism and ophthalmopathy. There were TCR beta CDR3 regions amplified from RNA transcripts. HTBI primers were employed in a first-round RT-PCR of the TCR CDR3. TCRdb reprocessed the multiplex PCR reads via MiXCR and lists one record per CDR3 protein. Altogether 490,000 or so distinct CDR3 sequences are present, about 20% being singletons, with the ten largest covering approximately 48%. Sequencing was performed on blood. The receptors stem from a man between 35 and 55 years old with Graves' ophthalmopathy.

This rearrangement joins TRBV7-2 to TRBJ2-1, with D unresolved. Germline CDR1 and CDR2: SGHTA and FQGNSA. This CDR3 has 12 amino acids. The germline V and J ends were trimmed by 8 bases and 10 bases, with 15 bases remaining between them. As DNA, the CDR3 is TGTGCCAGCCCCTTGCGATTTGAGGAGCAGTTCTTC. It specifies CASPLRFEEQFF. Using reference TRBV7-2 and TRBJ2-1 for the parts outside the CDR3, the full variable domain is GAGVSQSPSNKVTEKGKDVELRCDPISGHTALYWYRQSLGQGLEFLIYFQGNSAPDKSGLPSDRFSAERTGGSVSTLTIQRTQQEDSAVYLCASPLRFEEQFFGPGTRLTVL.

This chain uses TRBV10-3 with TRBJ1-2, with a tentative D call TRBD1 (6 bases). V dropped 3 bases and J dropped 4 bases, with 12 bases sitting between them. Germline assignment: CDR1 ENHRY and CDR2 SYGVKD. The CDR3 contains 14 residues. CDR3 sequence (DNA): TGTGCCATCAGTGATTTAGGCAGGGGCTATGGCTACACCTTC. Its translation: CAISDLGRGYGYTF.

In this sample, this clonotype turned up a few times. Here the CDR3 DNA reads TGTGCCAGGAGGGAAGAGATCTACGAGCAGTACTTC. Protein sequence: CARREEIYEQYF. The V and J genes are TRBV7-2 and TRBJ2-7; a possible D gene is TRBD2 (5 bases). The V end lost 9 bases, the J end lost 3 bases, and 12 bases lay between the germline ends. Germline V gives CDR1 SGHTA, CDR2 FQGNSA. The CDR3 sequence is 12 residues long.

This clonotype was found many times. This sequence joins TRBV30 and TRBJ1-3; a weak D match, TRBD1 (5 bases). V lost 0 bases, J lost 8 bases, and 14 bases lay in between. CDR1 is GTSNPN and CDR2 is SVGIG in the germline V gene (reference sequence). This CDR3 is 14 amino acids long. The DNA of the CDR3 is TGTGCCTGGAGTGTATTCGGGGGTGAATACACCATATATTTT. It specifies CAWSVFGGEYTIYF. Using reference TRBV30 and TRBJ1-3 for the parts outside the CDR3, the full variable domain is SQTIHQWPATLVQPVGSPLSLECTVEGTSNPNLYWYRQAAGRGLQLLFYSVGIGQISSEVPQNLSASRPQDRQFILSSKKLLLSDSGFYLCAWSVFGGEYTIYFGEGSWLTVV.

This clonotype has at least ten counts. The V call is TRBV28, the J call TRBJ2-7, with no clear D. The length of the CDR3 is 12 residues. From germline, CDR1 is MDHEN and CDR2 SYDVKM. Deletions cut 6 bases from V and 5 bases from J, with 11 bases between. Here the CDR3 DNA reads TGTGCCAGCAGCTCACGGTGGGACGAGCAGTACTTC. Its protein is CASSSRWDEQYF. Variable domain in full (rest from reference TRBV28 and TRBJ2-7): DVKVTQSSRYLVKRTGEKVFLECVQDMDHENMFWYRQDPGLGLRLIYFSYDVKMKEKGDIPEGYSVSREKKERFSLILESASTNQTSMYLCASSSRWDEQYFGPGTRLTVT.

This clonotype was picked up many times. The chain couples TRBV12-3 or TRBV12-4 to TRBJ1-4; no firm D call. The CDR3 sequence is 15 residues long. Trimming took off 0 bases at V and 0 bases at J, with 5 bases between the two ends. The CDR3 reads CASSLASPTNEKLFF. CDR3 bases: TGTGCCAGCAGTTTAGCGAGTCCAACTAATGAAAAACTGTTTTTT.

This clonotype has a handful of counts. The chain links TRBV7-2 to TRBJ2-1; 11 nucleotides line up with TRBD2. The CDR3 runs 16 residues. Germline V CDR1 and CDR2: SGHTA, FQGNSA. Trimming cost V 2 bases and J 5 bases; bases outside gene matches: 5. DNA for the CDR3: TGTGCCAGCAGCTTATATGCTAGCGGGAGGAACAATGAGCAGTTCTTC. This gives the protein CASSLYASGRNNEQFF.

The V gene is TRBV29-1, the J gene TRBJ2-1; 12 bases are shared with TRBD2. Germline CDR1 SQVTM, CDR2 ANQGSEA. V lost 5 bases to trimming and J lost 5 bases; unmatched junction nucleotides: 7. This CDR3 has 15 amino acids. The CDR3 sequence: CSVCLAGGPNNEQFF. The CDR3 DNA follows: TGCAGCGTTTGTCTAGCGGGAGGGCCAAACAATGAGCAGTTCTTC.

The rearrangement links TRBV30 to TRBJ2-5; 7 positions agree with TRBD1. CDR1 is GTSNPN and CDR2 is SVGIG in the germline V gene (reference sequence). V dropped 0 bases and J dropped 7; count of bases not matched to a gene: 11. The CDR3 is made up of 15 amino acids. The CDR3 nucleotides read TGTGCCTGGAGTGTATCGGACAGGATAGAGGTGACCCAGTACTTC. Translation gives CAWSVSDRIEVTQYF.

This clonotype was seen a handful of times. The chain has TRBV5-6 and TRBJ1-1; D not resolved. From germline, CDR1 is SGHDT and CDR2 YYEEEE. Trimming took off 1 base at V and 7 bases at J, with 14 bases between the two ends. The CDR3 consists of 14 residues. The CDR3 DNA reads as TGTGCCAGCAGCTTGAGTGGGAGGGTCGATGAAGCTTTCTTT. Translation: CASSLSGRVDEAFF.

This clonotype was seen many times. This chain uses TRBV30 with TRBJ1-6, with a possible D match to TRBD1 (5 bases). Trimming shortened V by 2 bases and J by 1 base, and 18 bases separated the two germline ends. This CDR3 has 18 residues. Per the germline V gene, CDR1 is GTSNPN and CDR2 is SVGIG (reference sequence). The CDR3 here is CAWSTLHRGGSYNSPLHF. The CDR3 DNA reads TGTGCCTGGAGTACCCTTCATCGCGGGGGATCCTATAATTCACCCCTCCACTTT.

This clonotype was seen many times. The CDR3 loop is CASSLGPLIPSGNTIYF. In DNA form, the CDR3 reads TGTGCCAGCAGCTTGGGTCCCCTTATTCCCTCTGGAAACACCATATATTTT. The rearrangement joins TRBV5-8 to TRBJ1-3; D is undetermined. Germline CDR1 SGHTS, CDR2 YDEGEE. V gave up 0 bases and J gave up 0 bases, with 13 bases separating them. The CDR3 spans 17 residues.

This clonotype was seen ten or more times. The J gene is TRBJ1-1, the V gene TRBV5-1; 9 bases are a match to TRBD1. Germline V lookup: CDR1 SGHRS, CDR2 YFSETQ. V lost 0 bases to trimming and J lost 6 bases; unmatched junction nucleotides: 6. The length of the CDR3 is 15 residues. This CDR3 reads CASSLGGTGKAEAFF. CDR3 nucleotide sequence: TGCGCCAGCAGCTTGGGAGGGACAGGGAAGGCTGAAGCTTTCTTT.

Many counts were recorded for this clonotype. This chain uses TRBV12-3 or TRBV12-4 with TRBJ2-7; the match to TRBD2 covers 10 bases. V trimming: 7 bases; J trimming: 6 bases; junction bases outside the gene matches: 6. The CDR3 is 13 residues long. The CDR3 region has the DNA TGTGCCAGCAAGGTAGCGGGAGGTGGCGAGCAGTACTTC. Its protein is CASKVAGGGEQYF.